This T cell receptor (beta chain) was sequenced for a study of blood T cell repertoires in COVID-19. Overall study: Nucleic acid was either cDNA or gDNA, and it came from T cells, B-cell-depleted T cells, or PBMCs.

In the authors' workflow: Amplification of reference gene primers provided the estimated nucleated cell counts. Sequencing used immunoSEQ multiplex PCR; TCRdb keeps in-frame clones, though not all of them. D and trimming were read from the DNA, whereas the V and J calls and clone size are those reported in that table. The repertoire includes approximately 40,000 clones, 80% to 95% of them detected once, and less than 7% sits in the top ten. Germline V gene lookup returns CDR1 SGHDT and CDR2 YYEEEE. Trimming at V came to 4 bases and at J to 5 bases, leaving 7 bases not matched to a gene. This CDR3 comprises 14 residues.

Sequencing was carried out using peripheral blood. The sequence derives from a woman of 80 years or more with acute or convalescent COVID-19. The V gene is TRBV5-6, the J gene TRBJ2-5; 8 bases align to TRBD1. The CDR3 region is CASSKGRGQETQYF. The CDR3 DNA is TGTGCCAGCAGCAAAGGCAGGGGGCAGGAGACCCAGTACTTC. The full variable domain, rest sourced from reference TRBV5-6 and TRBJ2-5, is DAGVTQSPTHLIKTRGQQVTLRCSPKSGHDTVSWYQQALGQGPQFIFQYYEEEERQRGNFPDRFSGHQFPNYSSELNVNALLLGDSALYLCASSKGRGQETQYFGPGTRLLVL.